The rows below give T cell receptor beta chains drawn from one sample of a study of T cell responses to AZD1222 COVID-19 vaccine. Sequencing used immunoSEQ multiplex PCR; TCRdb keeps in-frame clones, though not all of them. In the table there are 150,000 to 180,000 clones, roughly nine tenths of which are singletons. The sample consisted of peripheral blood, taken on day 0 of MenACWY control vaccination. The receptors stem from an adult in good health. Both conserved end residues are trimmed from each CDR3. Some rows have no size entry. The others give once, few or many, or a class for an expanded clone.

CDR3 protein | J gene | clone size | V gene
ASSLDPNTEAF | TRBJ1-1 | many | TRBV11-2
ASSDPSRAPGNEQY | TRBJ2-7 | - | TRBV5-4
ASSDDLLATNEKLF | TRBJ1-4 | - | TRBV25-1
ASSSGAKNIQY | TRBJ2-4 | - | TRBV7-2
ASQRLSTEAF | TRBJ1-1 | few | TRBV12-5
ASKRELATDTQY | TRBJ2-3 | - | TRBV19
ASSGRLAGEQF | TRBJ2-1 | few | TRBV27
ASSFRPGAGGPSNEQF | TRBJ2-1 | - | TRBV11-2
ASSLGAGKGDYGYT | TRBJ1-2 | - | TRBV18
ASSPQAVSYEQY | TRBJ2-7 | once | TRBV5-6
ASPRASSYNSPLH | TRBJ1-6 | - | TRBV9
ASSLRNGGKNIQY | TRBJ2-4 | - | TRBV11-2
AISESVGQPNEQF | TRBJ2-1 | once | TRBV10-3
ASSLGVGSGNTIY | TRBJ1-3 | - | TRBV7-7
ASSRRTGDEKLF | TRBJ1-4 | - | TRBV18
ASSWGRDQPQH | TRBJ1-5 | few | TRBV28
ATGSHLGGEQF | TRBJ2-1 | once | TRBV24-1
ATSDLGPRDRAKPLH | TRBJ1-6 | - | TRBV24-1
ASSEAGDFTDTQY | TRBJ2-3 | - | TRBV6-1
ASSQEGQGWNEQY | TRBJ2-7 | - | TRBV4-3
ASSPRRGNQPQH | TRBJ1-5 | - | TRBV21-1
ASSPEGTGYNEQF | TRBJ2-1 | - | TRBV18
ASSLDRAYNEQF | TRBJ2-1 | - | TRBV7-2
ASSQYSSQGGGYPGYT | TRBJ1-2 | - | TRBV3-1/TRBV3-2
ASSWRGRGRLDGYT | TRBJ1-2 | - | TRBV27
ASSLDIRPGHTEAF | TRBJ1-1 | - | TRBV7-2
ASSLQWGQANTEAF | TRBJ1-1 | few | TRBV11-2
ASSTPGTGINEQF | TRBJ2-1 | - | TRBV11-2
ASEAGWRGTEAF | TRBJ1-1 | - | TRBV6-5
ASSDSHPRDRDQPQH | TRBJ1-5 | - | TRBV10-2
ASSVGDSNQPQH | TRBJ1-5 | - | TRBV27
ASSVTGTGGNEQY | TRBJ2-7 | few | TRBV19
AFMDTGELF | TRBJ2-2 | - | TRBV29-1
ATSDRGQGNTGELF | TRBJ2-2 | - | TRBV6-6
AISQVVNEKLF | TRBJ1-4 | once | TRBV10-3
ASSHGNTEAF | TRBJ1-1 | - | TRBV6-5
ASSPGTSTDTQY | TRBJ2-3 | - | TRBV9
ASSSLVAGGTEAF | TRBJ1-1 | - | TRBV7-8
ASSCRSGQGNQPQH | TRBJ1-5 | - | TRBV21-1
ASSVRQGRPDEQF | TRBJ2-1 | few | TRBV19
ASSATLGLAGEYEQY | TRBJ2-7 | few | TRBV7-2
ASGHKGQNEKLF | TRBJ1-4 | once | TRBV27
ASSYLAGGQETQY | TRBJ2-5 | - | TRBV5-1
SAHRGSETQY | TRBJ2-5 | - | TRBV29-1
ASSDRGGASTGELF | TRBJ2-2 | - | TRBV10-1
ASSFDSGTAVYEQY | TRBJ2-7 | few | TRBV7-2
ASSLRTGAAGGYT | TRBJ1-2 | - | TRBV5-4
SVEANRLTNTEAF | TRBJ1-1 | - | TRBV29-1
ASSRAAGETQY | TRBJ2-5 | - | TRBV9
ASSQDPAGTNEKLF | TRBJ1-4 | - | TRBV4-2
ASSLGQMNTEAF | TRBJ1-1 | once | TRBV5-4
ATSARTGNQPQH | TRBJ1-5 | few | TRBV15
ASSLEAGGSTEAF | TRBJ1-1 | - | TRBV5-4
ASTKTEGSGNTIY | TRBJ1-3 | - | TRBV7-9
ASRPGQGYTGELF | TRBJ2-2 | once | TRBV6-6
ASSANPITSAAANTGELF | TRBJ2-2 | - | TRBV5-1